Sequencing of this T cell receptor (beta chain) was carried out in a study of blood T cell repertoires in COVID-19 (dated by TCRdb to 2020 to 2022). Regarding the complete study: Collaborator samples came from the United States, Italy and Spain and covered acute and convalescent phases of COVID-19. The sample metadata nearly always contained a de-identified subject ID, COVID-19 status, age in years and sex. The samples were drawn from the first 160 participants of the ongoing ImmuneRACE study and from some 1,300 subjects provided by 6 global collaborators. A freely available public database, intended as a resource for researchers studying the immune response to SARS-CoV-2, is where the repertoires were released. The material from the prospective study consisted of cDNA or gDNA derived from T cells, B-cell-depleted T cells, or PBMCs. Where available, HLA class I and class II types were taken from metadata supplied by the sample provider and were not determined by assay-based typing. The dataset comprised deeply sampled blood TCRbeta repertoires from subjects exposed to, actively infected with, or recovered from COVID-19.

TCRbeta CDR3 regions were amplified from genomic DNA by means of the immunoSEQ Assay, a bias-controlled multiplex PCR. The paper's data handling went like this. The number of nucleated cells in each sample was estimated from the amplification of reference gene primers within the assay. Sequence reads were collapsed and filtered to measure the absolute abundance of every unique TCRbeta CDR3 rearrangement. For each sample, productive Simpson clonality was calculated as the square root of Simpson's diversity index across productive rearrangements. Entries here come from immuneACCESS through TCRdb and include only in-frame sequences with V and J called. Some clones fail to appear in such tables; in the studies checked, an unresolved V gene covers under half of the shortfall, and the cause of the remainder is unknown. V, J and clone size were drawn from that table, and D and trimming were deduced from the DNA. This sample lists about 210,000 clones; roughly 86% were detected once. The ten most abundant clones make up about an eighth of the sample.

The paper as a whole reports these results and caveats: Clinical and demographic metadata were provided uncurated, with the amount varying by source and participant.

The collaborating institutions used their own protocols to collect whole blood in K2EDTA tubes. For TCRbeta analysis, collaborators shipped samples as frozen whole blood, isolated PBMCs, or DNA extracted from either of those sample types. About this clone itself: No cognate antigen has been identified for it. No much larger clone is present one base from it, and per-base qualities are unavailable.

The CDR3 spans 17 residues, from the cysteine through the phenylalanine. Left in the record is the CDR3 DNA by itself, 51 bases read in frame from the first base. According to the germline V gene, CDR1 reads SGDLS and CDR2 reads YYNGEE. Germline trimming amounts to 4 bases on V and 10 bases on J, with 17 as the count of junction bases outside the gene matches. The clonotype originates from a middle-aged woman with acute or convalescent COVID-19. The chain was built from TRBV9 and TRBJ2-1, and TRBD2 matches 10 of the central bases. Sequenced: peripheral blood. The DNA reads TGTGCCAGCAGCCCCAGAGCAACCCTAGCGGGAGTCGACGAGCAGTTCTTC. It encodes CASSPRATLAGVDEQFF.